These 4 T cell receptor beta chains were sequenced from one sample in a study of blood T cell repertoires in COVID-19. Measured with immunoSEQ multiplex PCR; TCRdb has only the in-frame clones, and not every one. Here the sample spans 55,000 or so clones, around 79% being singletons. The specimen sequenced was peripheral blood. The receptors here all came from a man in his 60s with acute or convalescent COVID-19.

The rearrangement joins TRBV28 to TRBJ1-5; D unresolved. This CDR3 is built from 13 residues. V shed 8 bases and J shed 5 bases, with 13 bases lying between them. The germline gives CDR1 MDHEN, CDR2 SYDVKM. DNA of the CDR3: TGTGCCAGCGCAGATAATCTGGATCAGCCCCAGCATTTT. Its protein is CASADNLDQPQHF.

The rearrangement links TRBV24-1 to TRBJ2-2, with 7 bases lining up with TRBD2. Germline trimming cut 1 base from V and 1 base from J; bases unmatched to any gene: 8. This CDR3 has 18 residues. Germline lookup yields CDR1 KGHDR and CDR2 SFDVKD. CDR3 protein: CATSDLGGPGGNTGELFF. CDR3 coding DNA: TGTGCCACCAGTGATTTAGGAGGTCCGGGGGGGAACACCGGGGAGCTGTTTTTT.

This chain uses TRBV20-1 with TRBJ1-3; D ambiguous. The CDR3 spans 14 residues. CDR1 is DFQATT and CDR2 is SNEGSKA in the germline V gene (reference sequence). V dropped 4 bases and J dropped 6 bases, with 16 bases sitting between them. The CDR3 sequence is CSAIEAGGLNTIYF. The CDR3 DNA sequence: TGCAGTGCTATTGAGGCAGGAGGGCTAAACACCATATATTTT.

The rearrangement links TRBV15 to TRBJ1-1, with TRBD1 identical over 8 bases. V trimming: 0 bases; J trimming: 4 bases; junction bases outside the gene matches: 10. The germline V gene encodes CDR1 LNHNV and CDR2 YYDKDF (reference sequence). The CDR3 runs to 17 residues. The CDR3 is CATSRDPQGAFVTEAFF. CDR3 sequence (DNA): TGTGCCACCAGCAGAGATCCCCAGGGGGCTTTTGTCACTGAAGCTTTCTTT.